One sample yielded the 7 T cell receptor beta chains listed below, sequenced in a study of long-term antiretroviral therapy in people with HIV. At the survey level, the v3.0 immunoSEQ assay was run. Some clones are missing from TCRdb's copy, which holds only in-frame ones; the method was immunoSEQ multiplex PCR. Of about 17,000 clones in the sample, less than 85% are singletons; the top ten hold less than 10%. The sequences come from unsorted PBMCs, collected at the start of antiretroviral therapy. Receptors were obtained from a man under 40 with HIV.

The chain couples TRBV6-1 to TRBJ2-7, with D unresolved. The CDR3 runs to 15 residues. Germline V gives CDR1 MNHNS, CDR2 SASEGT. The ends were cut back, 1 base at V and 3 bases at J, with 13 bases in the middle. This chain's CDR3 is CASSEGSVRVYEQYF. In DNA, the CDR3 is TGTGCCAGCAGTGAAGGATCTGTGAGAGTCTACGAGCAGTACTTC.

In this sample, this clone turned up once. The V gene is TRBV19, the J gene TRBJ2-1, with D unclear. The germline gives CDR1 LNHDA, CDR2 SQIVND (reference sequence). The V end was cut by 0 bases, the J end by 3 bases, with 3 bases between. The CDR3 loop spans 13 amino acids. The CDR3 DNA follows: TGTGCCAGTAGTATAGAACTCTACAATGAGCAGTTCTTC. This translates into CASSIELYNEQFF.

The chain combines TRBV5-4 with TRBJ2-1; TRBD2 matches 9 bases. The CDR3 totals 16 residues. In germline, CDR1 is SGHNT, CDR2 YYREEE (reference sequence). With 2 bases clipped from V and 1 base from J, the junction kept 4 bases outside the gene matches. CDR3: CASSFSGSLSYNEQFF. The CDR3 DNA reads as TGTGCCAGCAGCTTTAGCGGGAGTTTGTCCTACAATGAGCAGTTCTTC.

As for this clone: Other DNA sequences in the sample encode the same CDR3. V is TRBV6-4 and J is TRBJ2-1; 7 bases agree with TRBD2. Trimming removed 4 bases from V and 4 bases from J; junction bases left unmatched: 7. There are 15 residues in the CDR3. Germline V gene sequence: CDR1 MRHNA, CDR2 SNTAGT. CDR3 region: CASSASGLEYNEQFF. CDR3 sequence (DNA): TGTGCCAGCAGTGCCTCAGGACTAGAGTACAATGAGCAGTTCTTC.

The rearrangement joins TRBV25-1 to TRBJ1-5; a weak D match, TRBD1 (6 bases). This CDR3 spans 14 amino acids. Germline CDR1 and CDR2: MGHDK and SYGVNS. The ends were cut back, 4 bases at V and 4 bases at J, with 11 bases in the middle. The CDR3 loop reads CASSAAGTNQPQHF. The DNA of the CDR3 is TGTGCCAGCAGTGCCGCGGGGACAAATCAGCCCCAGCATTTT.

The CDR3, as DNA: TGCGCCAGCAGCCAAGCAGACTATGGCTACACCTTC. This translates into CASSQADYGYTF. The V gene is TRBV4-1, the J gene TRBJ1-2, with unresolved D. The CDR3 loop spans 12 amino acids. V dropped 1 base and J dropped 3 bases, with 3 bases sitting between them. Germline CDR1 MGHRA, CDR2 YSYEKL.

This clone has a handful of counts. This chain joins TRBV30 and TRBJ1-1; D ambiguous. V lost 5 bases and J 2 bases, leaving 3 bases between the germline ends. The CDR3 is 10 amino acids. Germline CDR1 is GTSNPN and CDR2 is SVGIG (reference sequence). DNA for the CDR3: TGTGCCTGGGGAAACACTGAAGCTTTCTTT. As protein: CAWGNTEAFF. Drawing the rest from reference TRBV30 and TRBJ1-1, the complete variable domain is SQTIHQWPATLVQPVGSPLSLECTVEGTSNPNLYWYRQAAGRGLQLLFYSVGIGQISSEVPQNLSASRPQDRQFILSSKKLLLSDSGFYLCAWGNTEAFFGQGTRLTVV.